This T cell receptor beta chain came from a study of cytomegalovirus exposure and HLA in healthy donors. General study points: Altogether, 160 or so TCR beta chains were recorded as cytomegalovirus-associated. Sequencing artifact likely explains a cluster of highly shared sequence variants.

The PCR used 60 Vbeta and 13 Jbeta primers. Sequenced by immunoSEQ multiplex PCR; TCRdb stores in-frame clones only, minus some. The top ten hold roughly 3% of the sample, which has roughly 190,000 clones, around four fifths seen once. For this clone: No antigen is known for it.

This clonotype was sampled from a female donor in good health and CMV-seronegative. What was sequenced was PBMCs.

CDR3 in amino acids: CASSYVGLQNTEAFF. The DNA for the CDR3 is TGTGCCAGCAGTTACGTCGGACTTCAGAACACTGAAGCTTTCTTT. The chain joins TRBV6-5 to TRBJ1-1; no firm D call. The CDR3 totals 15 residues. Germline CDR1 is MNHEY and CDR2 is SVGAGI. V gave up 2 bases and J gave up 1 base, with 11 bases separating them.